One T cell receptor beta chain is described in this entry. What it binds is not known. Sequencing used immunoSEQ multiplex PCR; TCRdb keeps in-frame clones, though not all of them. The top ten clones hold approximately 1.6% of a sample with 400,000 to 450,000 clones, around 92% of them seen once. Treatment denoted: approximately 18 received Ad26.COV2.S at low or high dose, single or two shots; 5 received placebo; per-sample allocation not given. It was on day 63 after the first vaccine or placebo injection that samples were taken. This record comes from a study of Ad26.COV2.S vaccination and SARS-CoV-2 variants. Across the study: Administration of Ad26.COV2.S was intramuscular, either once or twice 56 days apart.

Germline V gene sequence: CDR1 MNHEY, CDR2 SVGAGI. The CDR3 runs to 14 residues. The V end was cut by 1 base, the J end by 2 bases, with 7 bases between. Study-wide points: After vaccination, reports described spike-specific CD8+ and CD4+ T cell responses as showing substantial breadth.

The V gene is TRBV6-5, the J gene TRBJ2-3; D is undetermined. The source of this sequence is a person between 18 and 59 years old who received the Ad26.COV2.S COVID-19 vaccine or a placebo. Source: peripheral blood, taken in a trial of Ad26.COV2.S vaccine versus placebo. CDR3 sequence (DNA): TGTGCCAGCAGTTACTATGGCCCCACAGATACGCAGTATTTT. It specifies CASSYYGPTDTQYF.